This TCR beta chain is from a study of technical replicates of blood from a few donors. The CDR3 is 14 amino acids. CDR1 and CDR2 (germline): MGHRA, YSYEKL. Trimming cost V 6 bases and J 8 bases; bases outside gene matches: 9. Produced via immunoSEQ multiplex PCR; TCRdb's table is partial and in-frame only. The sample includes approximately 100,000 clones, nearly 96% seen only once; the top ten take roughly 0.21%. Sequences were obtained from T cells isolated from PBMCs. The chain uses TRBV4-1 and TRBJ2-4; 8 nucleotides line up with TRBD1. The TCR sequence derives from a human donor in good health. The CDR3, as DNA: TGCGCCAGCAGGGACAGGGCAGGTCCCGACATTCAGTACTTC. Its protein product is CASRDRAGPDIQYF.